This TCR beta chain was found in a study of blood T cell repertoires in COVID-19. Study summary: The samples span acute and convalescent COVID-19 from the United States, Italy and Spain. Sources were T cells, B-cell-depleted T cells, or PBMCs; the material itself was cDNA or gDNA.

Germline trimming cut 5 bases from V and 2 bases from J; bases unmatched to any gene: 4. CDR1 and CDR2 (germline): SGHAT, FQNNGV. The CDR3 length is 16 residues. As processed by the authors: Amplification of reference gene primers was used by the study to estimate nucleated cell counts. Repertoires were generated with immunoSEQ multiplex PCR, while TCRdb's copy carries only in-frame clones and drops some. D and trimming come from the DNA, and the V and J calls and clone size come from that table. The data show under 65,000 clones, roughly 87% seen once. The receptor was isolated from a man older than 75 in a cohort sampled during active COVID-19. The sequenced sample was peripheral blood. This rearrangement joins TRBV11-2 to TRBJ2-1, with TRBD2 matching 12 bases. The chain's CDR3 is CASSPRLAGAYNEQFF. The CDR3 DNA follows: TGTGCCAGCAGCCCTAGACTAGCGGGAGCCTACAATGAGCAGTTCTTC.